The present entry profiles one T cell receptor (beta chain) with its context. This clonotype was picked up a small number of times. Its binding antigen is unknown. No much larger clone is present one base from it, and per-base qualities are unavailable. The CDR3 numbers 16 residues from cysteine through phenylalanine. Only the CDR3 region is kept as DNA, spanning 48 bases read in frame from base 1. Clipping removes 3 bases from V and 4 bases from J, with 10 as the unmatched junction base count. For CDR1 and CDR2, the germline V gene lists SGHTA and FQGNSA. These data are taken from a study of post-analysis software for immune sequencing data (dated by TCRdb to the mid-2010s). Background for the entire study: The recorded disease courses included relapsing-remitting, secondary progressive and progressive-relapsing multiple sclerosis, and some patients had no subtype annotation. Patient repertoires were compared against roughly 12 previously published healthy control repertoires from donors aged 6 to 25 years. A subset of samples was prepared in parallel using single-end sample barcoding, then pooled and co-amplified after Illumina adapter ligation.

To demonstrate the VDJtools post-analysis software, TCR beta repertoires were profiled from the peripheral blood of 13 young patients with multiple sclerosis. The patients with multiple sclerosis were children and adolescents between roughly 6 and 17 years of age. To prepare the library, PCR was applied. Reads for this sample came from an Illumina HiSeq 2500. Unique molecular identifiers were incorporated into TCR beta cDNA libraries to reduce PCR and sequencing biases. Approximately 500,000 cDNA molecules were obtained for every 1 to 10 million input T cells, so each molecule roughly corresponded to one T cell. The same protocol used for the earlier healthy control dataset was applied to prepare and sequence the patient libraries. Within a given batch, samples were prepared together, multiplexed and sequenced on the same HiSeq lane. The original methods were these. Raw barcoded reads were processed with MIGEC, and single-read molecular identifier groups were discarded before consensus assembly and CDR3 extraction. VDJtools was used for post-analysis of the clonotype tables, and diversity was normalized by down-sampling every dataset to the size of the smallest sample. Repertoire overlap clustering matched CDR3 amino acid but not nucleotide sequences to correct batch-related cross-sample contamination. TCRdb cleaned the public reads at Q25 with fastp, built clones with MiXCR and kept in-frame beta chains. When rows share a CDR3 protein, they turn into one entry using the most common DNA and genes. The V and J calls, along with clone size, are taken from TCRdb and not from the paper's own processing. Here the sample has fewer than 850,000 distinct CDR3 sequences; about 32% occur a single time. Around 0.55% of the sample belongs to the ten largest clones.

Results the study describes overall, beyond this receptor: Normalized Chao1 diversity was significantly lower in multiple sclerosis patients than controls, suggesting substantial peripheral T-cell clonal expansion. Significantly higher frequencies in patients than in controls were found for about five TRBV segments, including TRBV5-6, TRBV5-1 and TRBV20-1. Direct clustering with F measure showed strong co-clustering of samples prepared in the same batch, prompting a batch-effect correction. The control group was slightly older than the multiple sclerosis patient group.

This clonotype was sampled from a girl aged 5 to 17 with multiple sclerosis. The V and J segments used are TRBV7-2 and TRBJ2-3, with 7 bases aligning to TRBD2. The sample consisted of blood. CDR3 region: CASSFGAGAFSDTQYF. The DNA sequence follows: TGTGCCAGCAGCTTCGGGGCGGGAGCGTTTTCAGATACGCAGTATTTT.